These 23 T cell receptor beta chains came from one sample sequenced in a study of control samples from healthy donors and cancer patients. The data were produced by immunoSEQ multiplex PCR, yet TCRdb's version contains in-frame clones alone and is incomplete. The data hold 400,000 to 450,000 clones, with about nine tenths observed a single time. Sequencing was performed on PBMCs. The origin of the receptors is a man between 35 and 55 years old with head and neck cancer.

The J gene is TRBJ2-1, the V gene TRBV29-1; no firm D call. Trimming took 5 bases from V and 4 from J, leaving 12 bases between them. From germline, CDR1 is SQVTM and CDR2 ANQGSEA. This CDR3 is 13 amino acids long. The CDR3 protein is CSVRPAAYNEQFF. The CDR3 DNA is TGCAGCGTTCGACCCGCGGCTTACAATGAGCAGTTCTTC.

The chain has TRBV19 and TRBJ1-1; a possible D gene is TRBD1 (5 bases). Between the trimmed V and J ends, which lost 9 bases and 4 bases, there was a span of 15 bases. The CDR3 has 13 residues. CDR1 is LNHDA, CDR2 SQIVND, per germline (reference sequence). CDR3 nucleotides: TGTGCCAGCCTTAAGCCAGGGAGCACTGAAGCTTTCTTT. As protein: CASLKPGSTEAFF.

V gene TRBV28 combines with J gene TRBJ2-7, with D possibly TRBD2 on 6 matching bases. V was clipped by 6 bases and J by 4 bases, with 16 bases between them. Germline V lookup: CDR1 MDHEN, CDR2 SYDVKM. The CDR3 spans 14 residues. In DNA, the CDR3 is TGTGCCAGCAGGCCCCGTGGGGGGTCTTACGAGCAGTACTTC. Its translation is CASRPRGGSYEQYF.

The chain carries TRBV3-1 (or the pseudogene TRBV3-2) and TRBJ2-7, with D perhaps given as TRBD1 or TRBD2 (6 bases each). Germline V lookup: CDR1 LGHDT, CDR2 YNNKEL (reference sequence). CDR3 length: 16 amino acids. Deletions cut 1 base from V and 3 bases from J, with 16 bases between. The CDR3 DNA follows: TGTGCCAGCAGCCAAGCCCCCCGGGGGCCCCGCTACGAGCAGTACTTC. As protein: CASSQAPRGPRYEQYF.

The count of this clone is one. V is TRBV11-2 and J is TRBJ2-5; D possibly corresponds to TRBD1 (6 bases). The germline V gene encodes CDR1 SGHAT and CDR2 FQNNGV. With 3 bases removed from V and 2 bases from J, the gap between germline ends came to 13 bases. This CDR3 spans 15 amino acids. Here the CDR3 reads CASSFEGGHQETQYF. The CDR3 DNA follows: TGTGCCAGCAGCTTTGAAGGGGGACATCAAGAGACCCAGTACTTC.

This chain joins TRBV5-1 and TRBJ1-5; D is unclear. This CDR3 comprises 14 residues. Germline-derived CDR1 and CDR2 are SGHRS and YFSETQ. Trimming cost V 0 bases and J 3 bases, with 7 bases left between them. The CDR3 loop is CASSLDGNNQPQHF. The CDR3, as DNA: TGCGCCAGCAGCTTGGACGGCAACAATCAGCCCCAGCATTTT.

This chain links TRBV7-9 with TRBJ2-7; no reliable D call. V lost 5 bases to trimming and J lost 0 bases, with 14 bases between them. The germline V gene has CDR1 SEHNR and CDR2 FQNEAQ (reference sequence). The length of the CDR3 is 15 residues. CDR3 coding DNA: TGTGCCAGCAGCCCCGGGTCGTACGTCTCCTACGAGCAGTACTTC. Residues: CASSPGSYVSYEQYF. The variable domain in full, completed from reference TRBV7-9 and TRBJ2-7, reads DTGVSQNPRHKITKRGQNVTFRCDPISEHNRLYWYRQTLGQGPEFLTYFQNEAQLEKSRLLSDRFSAERPKGSFSTLEIQRTEQGDSAMYLCASSPGSYVSYEQYFGPGTRLTVT.

The V and J genes are TRBV19 and TRBJ1-2; TRBD1 aligns across 9 bases. Trimming at V came to 5 bases and at J to 8 bases, leaving 12 bases not matched to a gene. CDR3 length: 15 residues. Germline V gene data show CDR1 as LNHDA and CDR2 as SQIVND (reference sequence). The CDR3 region has the DNA TGTGCCAGTAGTTTACTCCTCGGGACAGGGATCGGCTACACCTTC. As protein: CASSLLLGTGIGYTF.

The chain employs TRBV27 and TRBJ1-2; 9 bases map to TRBD1. V lost 5 bases to trimming and J lost 5 bases; unmatched junction nucleotides: 9. The germline V gene has CDR1 MNHEY and CDR2 SMNVEV (reference sequence). The CDR3 runs 15 residues. This CDR3 reads CASSLATGGDYGYTF. The CDR3 DNA reads as TGTGCCAGCAGTCTAGCGACAGGGGGGGATTATGGCTACACCTTC.

This chain connects TRBV5-1 to TRBJ2-7; 8 nucleotides line up with TRBD1. Looked up from germline, CDR1 is SGHRS and CDR2 is YFSETQ. V dropped 2 bases and J dropped 2; count of bases not matched to a gene: 9. The CDR3 extends over 16 amino acids. CDR3: CASSFTPGQGTYEQYF. The CDR3 DNA sequence: TGCGCCAGCAGCTTCACCCCCGGACAGGGAACCTACGAGCAGTACTTC. Together with reference TRBV5-1 and TRBJ2-7, the CDR3 gives the full variable domain: KAGVTQTPRYLIKTRGQQVTLSCSPISGHRSVSWYQQTPGQGLQFLFEYFSETQRNKGNFPGRFSGRQFSNSRSEMNVSTLELGDSALYLCASSFTPGQGTYEQYFGPGTRLTVT.

There are a few counts of this clone. The rearrangement joins TRBV4-1 to TRBJ1-2, with D unclear. V was cut by 1 base and J by 8 bases, with 11 bases left in between. CDR1 MGHRA and CDR2 YSYEKL come from the germline V gene. The CDR3 has 13 amino acids. The CDR3 spells CASSQAGLGGYTF. The CDR3 DNA is TGCGCCAGCAGCCAAGCGGGCTTGGGAGGCTACACCTTC.

This chain connects TRBV18 to TRBJ2-1; 7 bases match TRBD1. The CDR3 covers 12 residues. V lost 5 bases, J lost 14 bases, and 9 bases stayed unmatched. Germline V gene lookup returns CDR1 KGHSH and CDR2 LQKENI. CDR3 coding DNA: TGTGCCAGCTCAACGAAGACAGGGAGAGAGTTCTTC. Amino acids: CASSTKTGREFF.

This chain connects TRBV5-4 to TRBJ2-2; 7 nucleotides agree with TRBD1. The V segment lost 4 bases and the J segment 0 bases; nucleotides outside the gene matches: 9. CDR1 is SGHNT, CDR2 YYREEE, per germline (reference sequence). There are 17 residues in the CDR3. In nucleotides, the CDR3 is TGTGCCAGCAGCAAAGGACAGGTCGAAGCGAACACCGGGGAGCTGTTTTTT. As protein: CASSKGQVEANTGELFF.

V usage is TRBV6-6 and J usage is TRBJ1-5; D remains unclear. Germline values: CDR1 MNHNY, CDR2 SVGAGI (reference sequence). The germline V and J ends were trimmed by 5 bases and 7 bases, with 18 bases remaining between them. The CDR3 contains 15 residues. CDR3 sequence reads: CASSHQESFGQPQHF. CDR3 sequence (DNA): TGTGCCAGCAGTCACCAGGAGAGCTTCGGGCAGCCCCAGCATTTT.

This sequence joins TRBV30 and TRBJ2-1; 13 nucleotides agree with TRBD2. Germline CDR1 and CDR2: GTSNPN and SVGIG (reference sequence). This CDR3 has 14 amino acids. The junction had 4 bases not matched to a gene; V was cut back by 3 bases and J by 8 bases. The CDR3: CAWSGLAGVYEQFF. The CDR3, as DNA: TGTGCCTGGAGCGGACTAGCGGGAGTTTATGAGCAGTTCTTC.

The chain has TRBV9 and TRBJ1-3; D unclear. In germline, CDR1 is SGDLS, CDR2 YYNGEE. Trimming removed 0 bases at V and 8 bases at J, with 15 bases between. The CDR3 covers 15 residues. CDR3 loop: CASSVAERARDTIYF. The CDR3 coding sequence is TGTGCCAGCAGCGTAGCTGAAAGGGCGCGGGACACCATATATTTT. The variable domain in full, completed from reference TRBV9 and TRBJ1-3, reads DSGVTQTPKHLITATGQRVTLRCSPRSGDLSVYWYQQSLDQGLQFLIQYYNGEERAKGNILERFSAQQFPDLHSELNLSSLELGDSALYFCASSVAERARDTIYFGEGSWLTVV.

The CDR3 DNA sequence: TGCAGCGTCCAGGGACAGGGCAAGCCTTGGGAGCTGTTTTTT. Its translation is CSVQGQGKPWELFF. J is TRBJ2-2 and V is TRBV29-1; 9 positions agree with TRBD1. CDR3 length: 14 residues. J lost 9 bases, V lost 6 bases, and 11 bases had no gene match. Germline CDR1 SQVTM, CDR2 ANQGSEA.

The rearrangement links TRBV10-1 to TRBJ2-3; no clear D gene. Trimming stripped 2 bases from V and 0 bases from J, with 9 bases between. The CDR3 spans 15 residues. Germline CDR1 reads WNHNN; CDR2 reads SYGVQD (reference sequence). The CDR3 is CASSEKLLSTDTQYF. In DNA, the CDR3 is TGCGCCAGCAGTGAGAAGTTGCTTAGCACAGATACGCAGTATTTT.

V usage is TRBV4-2 and J usage is TRBJ2-2; weak D call: TRBD2 (6 bases). The CDR3 is 15 amino acids. The V gene's germline CDR1 is LGHNA and CDR2 YNFKEQ. V lost 4 bases to trimming and J lost 8 bases, with 17 bases between them. The CDR3 nucleotides are TGTGCCAGCAGCCCCCGGGAGTTGGCTCTGGGGGAGCTGTTTTTT. This sequence encodes CASSPRELALGELFF.

Notes on this clone: An end of the junction differs from the germline gene, which may be a read error. The chain combines TRBV7-7 with TRBJ2-3; D not resolved. The CDR3 contains 15 residues. Germline V gene lookup returns CDR1 SSHAT and CDR2 FNYEAQ (reference sequence). CDR3 sequence (DNA): TGTGCTAGCAGCTTAGGCGGTTTTCGCACAGATACGCAGTATTTT. Its protein is CASSLGGFRTDTQYF. The variable domain in full, with the rest retrieved from reference TRBV7-7 and TRBJ2-3, is GAGVSQSPRYKVTKRGQDVTLRCDPISSHATLYWYQQALGQGPEFLTYFNYEAQPDKSGLPSDRFSAERPEGSISTLTIQRTEQRDSAMYRCASSLGGFRTDTQYFGPGTRLTVL.

This rearrangement joins TRBV12-3 or TRBV12-4 to TRBJ2-7; TRBD1 is a possible D gene (6 bases). Deletions cut 3 bases from V and 3 bases from J, with 9 bases between. The CDR3 has 13 amino acids. The CDR3: CASSFRDNYEQYF. The CDR3 DNA reads as TGTGCCAGCAGTTTCCGGGACAACTACGAGCAGTACTTC.

The chain combines TRBV7-9 with TRBJ1-2, with D perhaps TRBD1 (5 bases). V was pared by 5 bases and J by 2 bases, with 21 bases between. The germline CDR1 and CDR2 sequences are SEHNR and FQNEAQ (reference sequence). The CDR3 is 17 residues long. The CDR3 region is CASSLMTQTALNYGYTF. The CDR3 DNA is TGTGCCAGCAGCCTAATGACACAGACAGCCCTAAACTATGGCTACACCTTC.

Only a few counts were recorded for this clone. The V gene is TRBV20-1, the J gene TRBJ2-3; 9 bases fit TRBD2. The CDR3 covers 11 residues. Trimming removed 6 bases from V and 9 bases from J; junction bases left unmatched: 4. CDR1 DFQATT and CDR2 SNEGSKA come from the germline V gene (reference sequence). The CDR3 sequence: CSAMGLATQYF. CDR3 in DNA: TGCAGTGCCATGGGACTAGCCACGCAGTATTTT.